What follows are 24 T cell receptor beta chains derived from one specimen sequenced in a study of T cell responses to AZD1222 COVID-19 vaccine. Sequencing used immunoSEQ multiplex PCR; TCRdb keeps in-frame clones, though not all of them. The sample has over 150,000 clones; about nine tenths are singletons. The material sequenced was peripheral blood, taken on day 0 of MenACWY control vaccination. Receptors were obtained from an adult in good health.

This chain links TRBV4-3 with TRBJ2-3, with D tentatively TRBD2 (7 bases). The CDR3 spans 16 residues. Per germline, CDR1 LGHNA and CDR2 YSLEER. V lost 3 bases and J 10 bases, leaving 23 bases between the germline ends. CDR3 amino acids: CASSHREGGGGGSQYF. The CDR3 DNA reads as TGCGCCAGCAGCCACAGAGAGGGAGGGGGGGGTGGGTCGCAGTATTTT.

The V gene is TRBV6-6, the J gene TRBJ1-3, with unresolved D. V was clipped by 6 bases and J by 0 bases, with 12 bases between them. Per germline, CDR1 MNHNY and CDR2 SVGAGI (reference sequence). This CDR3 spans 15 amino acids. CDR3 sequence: CASRYQLGSGNTIYF. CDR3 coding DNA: TGTGCCAGCAGGTATCAGTTGGGCTCTGGAAACACCATATATTTT.

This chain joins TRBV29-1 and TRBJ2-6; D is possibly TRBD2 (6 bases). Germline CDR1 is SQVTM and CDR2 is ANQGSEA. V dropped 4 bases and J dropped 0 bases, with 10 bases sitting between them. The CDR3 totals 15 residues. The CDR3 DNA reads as TGCAGCGTTGTTGGAGGGGCCTCTGGGGCCAACGTCCTGACTTTC. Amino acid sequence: CSVVGGASGANVLTF.

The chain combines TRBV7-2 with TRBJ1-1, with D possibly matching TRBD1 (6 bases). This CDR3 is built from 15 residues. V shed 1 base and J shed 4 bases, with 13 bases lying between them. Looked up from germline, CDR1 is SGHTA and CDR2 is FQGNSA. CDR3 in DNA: TGTGCCAGCAGCTTAGTCCAGGGGATTGGCACTGAAGCTTTCTTT. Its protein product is CASSLVQGIGTEAFF.

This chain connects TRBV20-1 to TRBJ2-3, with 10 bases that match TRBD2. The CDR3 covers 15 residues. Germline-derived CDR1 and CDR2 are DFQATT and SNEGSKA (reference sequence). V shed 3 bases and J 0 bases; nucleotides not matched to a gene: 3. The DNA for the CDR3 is TGCAGTGCTAGTACTAGCGGGGCAAGCACAGATACGCAGTATTTT. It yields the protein CSASTSGASTDTQYF.

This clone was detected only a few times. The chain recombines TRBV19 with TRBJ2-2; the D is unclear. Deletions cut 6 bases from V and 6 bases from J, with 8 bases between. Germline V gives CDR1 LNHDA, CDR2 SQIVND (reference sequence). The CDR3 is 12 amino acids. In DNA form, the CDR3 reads TGTGCCAGTAGCCTTGGGGCCGGGGAGCTGTTTTTT. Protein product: CASSLGAGELFF.

In DNA, the CDR3 is TGTGCCAGCGCGAGGGGGACTACCTCGGATGAGCAGTTCTTC. Its translation: CASARGTTSDEQFF. V is TRBV7-6 and J is TRBJ2-1; tentatively, D is TRBD2 (7 bases). This CDR3 has 14 residues. The germline V and J ends were trimmed by 8 bases and 8 bases, with 19 bases remaining between them. The V gene's germline CDR1 is SGHVS and CDR2 FNYEAQ.

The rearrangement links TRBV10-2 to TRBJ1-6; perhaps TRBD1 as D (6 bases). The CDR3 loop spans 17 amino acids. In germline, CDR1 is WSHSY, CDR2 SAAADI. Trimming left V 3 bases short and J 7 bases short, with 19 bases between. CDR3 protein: CASSDPYARGNNSPLHF. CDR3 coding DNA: TGCGCCAGCAGTGATCCTTACGCAAGGGGGAACAATTCACCCCTCCACTTT.

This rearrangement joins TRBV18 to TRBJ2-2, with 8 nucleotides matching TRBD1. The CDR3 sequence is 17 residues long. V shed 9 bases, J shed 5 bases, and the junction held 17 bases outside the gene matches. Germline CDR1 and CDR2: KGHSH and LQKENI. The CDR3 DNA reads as TGTGCCAGTAATACCGGGACAGGCCACACGACTACCGGGGAGCTGTTTTTT. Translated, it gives CASNTGTGHTTTGELFF.

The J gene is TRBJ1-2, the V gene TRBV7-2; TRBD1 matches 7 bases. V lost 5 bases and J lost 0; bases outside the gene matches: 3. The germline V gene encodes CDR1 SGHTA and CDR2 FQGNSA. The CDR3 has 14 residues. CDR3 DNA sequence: TGTGCCAGCAGCCAAGGGACAGCTAACTATGGCTACACCTTC. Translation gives CASSQGTANYGYTF. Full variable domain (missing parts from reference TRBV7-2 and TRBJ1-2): GAGVSQSPSNKVTEKGKDVELRCDPISGHTALYWYRQSLGQGLEFLIYFQGNSAPDKSGLPSDRFSAERTGGSVSTLTIQRTQQEDSAVYLCASSQGTANYGYTFGSGTRLTVV.

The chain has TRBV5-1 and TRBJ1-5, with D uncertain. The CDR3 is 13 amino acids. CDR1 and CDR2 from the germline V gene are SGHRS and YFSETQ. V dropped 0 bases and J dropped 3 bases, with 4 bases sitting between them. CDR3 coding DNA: TGCGCCAGCAGCTTGGAGGCCAATCAGCCCCAGCATTTT. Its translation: CASSLEANQPQHF.

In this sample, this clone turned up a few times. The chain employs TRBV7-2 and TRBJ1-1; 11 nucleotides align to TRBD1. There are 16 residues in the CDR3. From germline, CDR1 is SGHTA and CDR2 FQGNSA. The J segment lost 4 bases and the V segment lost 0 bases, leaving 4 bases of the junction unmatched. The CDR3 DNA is TGTGCCAGCAGCTTAGCCGGACAGGGGGCAGTCACTGAAGCTTTCTTT. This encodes CASSLAGQGAVTEAFF.

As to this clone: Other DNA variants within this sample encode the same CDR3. The CDR3, as DNA: TGTGCCAGCAGCTTGGGCGGAGACAATTCACCCCTCCACTTT. Translated, it gives CASSLGGDNSPLHF. V and J are TRBV5-4 and TRBJ1-6; D is unresolved. Germline V gene sequence: CDR1 SGHNT, CDR2 YYREEE (reference sequence). The germline V and J ends were trimmed by 0 bases and 7 bases, with 8 bases remaining between them. CDR3 length equals 14 residues.

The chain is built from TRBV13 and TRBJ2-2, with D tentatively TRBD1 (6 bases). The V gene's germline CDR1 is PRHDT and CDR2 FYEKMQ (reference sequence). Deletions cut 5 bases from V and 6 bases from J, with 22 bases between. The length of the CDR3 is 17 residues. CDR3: CASSQPGAGVRSGELFF. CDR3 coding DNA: TGTGCCAGCAGCCAACCCGGGGCAGGGGTTCGGTCCGGGGAGCTGTTTTTT.

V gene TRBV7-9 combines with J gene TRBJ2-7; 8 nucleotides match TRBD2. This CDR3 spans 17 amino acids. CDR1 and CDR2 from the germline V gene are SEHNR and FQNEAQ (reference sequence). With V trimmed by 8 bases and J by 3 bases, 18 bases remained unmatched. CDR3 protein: CASVSSNQVAGSYEQYF. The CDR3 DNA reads TGTGCCAGCGTCTCGTCCAACCAGGTAGCGGGGAGCTACGAGCAGTACTTC.

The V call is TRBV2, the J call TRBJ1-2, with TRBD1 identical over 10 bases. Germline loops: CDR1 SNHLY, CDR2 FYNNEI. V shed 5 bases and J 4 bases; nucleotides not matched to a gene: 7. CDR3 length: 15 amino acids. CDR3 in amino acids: CASSPEGTGVYGYTF. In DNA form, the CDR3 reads TGTGCCAGCAGTCCGGAGGGGACAGGGGTCTATGGCTACACCTTC.

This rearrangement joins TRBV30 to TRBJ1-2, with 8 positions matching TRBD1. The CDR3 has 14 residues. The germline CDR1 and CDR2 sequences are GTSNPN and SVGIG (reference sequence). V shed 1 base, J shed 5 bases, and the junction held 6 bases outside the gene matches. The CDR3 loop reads CAWSAGQGKYGYTF. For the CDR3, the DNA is TGTGCCTGGAGTGCAGGACAGGGTAAATATGGCTACACCTTC.

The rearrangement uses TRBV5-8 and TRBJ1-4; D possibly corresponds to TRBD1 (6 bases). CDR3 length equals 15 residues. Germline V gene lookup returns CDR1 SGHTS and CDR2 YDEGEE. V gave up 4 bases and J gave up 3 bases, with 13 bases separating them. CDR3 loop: CASSRGQGSNEKLFF. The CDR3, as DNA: TGTGCCAGCAGCCGGGGCCAGGGGTCTAATGAAAAACTGTTTTTT.

The CDR3 sequence: CASSLAGSGANVLTF. In nucleotides, the CDR3 is TGCGCCAGCAGCTTGGCAGGGTCCGGGGCCAACGTCCTGACTTTC. The chain employs TRBV5-1 and TRBJ2-6; D possibly corresponds to TRBD1 (5 bases). Germline V gene lookup returns CDR1 SGHRS and CDR2 YFSETQ. V was cut by 0 bases and J by 4 bases, with 8 bases left in between. This CDR3 contains 15 residues.

For the CDR3, the DNA is TGTGCCAGTAGTATTTTCGGACAGGGGGATCAGCCCCAGCATTTT. Translating gives CASSIFGQGDQPQHF. The rearrangement links TRBV19 to TRBJ1-5, with 10 nucleotides matching TRBD1. The V gene end was trimmed by 3 bases and the J gene end by 5 bases; junction bases not matched to a gene: 4. Looked up from germline, CDR1 is LNHDA and CDR2 is SQIVND (reference sequence). There are 15 residues in the CDR3.

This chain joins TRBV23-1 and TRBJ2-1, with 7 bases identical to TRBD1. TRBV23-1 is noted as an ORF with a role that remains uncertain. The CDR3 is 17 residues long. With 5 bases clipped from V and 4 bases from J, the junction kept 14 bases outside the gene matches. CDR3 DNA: TGCGCCAGCAGTAACCCCGGGACAGTAAAAATTTACAATGAGCAGTTCTTC. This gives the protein CASSNPGTVKIYNEQFF.

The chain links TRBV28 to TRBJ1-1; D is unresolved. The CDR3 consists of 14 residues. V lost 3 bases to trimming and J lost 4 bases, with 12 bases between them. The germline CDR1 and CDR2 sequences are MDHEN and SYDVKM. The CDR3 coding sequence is TGTGCCAGCAGTTTGGCCAGCCAGACCACTGAAGCTTTCTTT. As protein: CASSLASQTTEAFF.

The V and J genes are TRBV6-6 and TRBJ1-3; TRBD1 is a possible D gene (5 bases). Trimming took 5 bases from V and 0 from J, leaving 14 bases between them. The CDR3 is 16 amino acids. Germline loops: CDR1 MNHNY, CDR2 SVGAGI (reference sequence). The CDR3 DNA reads TGTGCCAGCAGTCCCGACGGGGGTTACTCTGGAAACACCATATATTTT. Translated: CASSPDGGYSGNTIYF.

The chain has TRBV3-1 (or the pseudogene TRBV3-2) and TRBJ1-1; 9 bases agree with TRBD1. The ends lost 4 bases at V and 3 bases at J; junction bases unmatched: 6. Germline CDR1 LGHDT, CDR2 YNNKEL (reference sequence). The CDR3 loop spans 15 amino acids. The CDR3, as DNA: TGTGCCAGCAGCCCCGGACAGGGGCCGTACACTGAAGCTTTCTTT. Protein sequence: CASSPGQGPYTEAFF.